Included here is one T cell receptor (beta chain) sequence, with context. The antigen is not known. Stimulation used 10 ug/mL lysate from CMV-infected fibroblasts. CD40L-negative CD69-negative CD45RO-high memory CD4+ T cells were sorted as populations depleted of antigen-responding cells. This was the immunoSEQ version 4 assay in survey mode. Profiling relied on immunoSEQ multiplex PCR, and the TCRdb table lists in-frame clones only, not all of them. The sample has fewer than 30,000 clones; roughly four fifths are singletons. The data belong to a study of persistence of HIV-infected CD4 T cells. The source of this sequence is an adult man with HIV who was CMV-seropositive. The sequencing used CD4+ T cells sorted from PBMCs after approximately 20-hour stimulation, collected from a patient who received antiretroviral therapy.

CDR3 coding DNA: TGTGCCAGCAGCGTATACAGGGGAAATTACGAGCAGTACTTC. Amino acid sequence: CASSVYRGNYEQYF. V usage is TRBV28 and J usage is TRBJ2-7; 7 bases agree with TRBD1. The CDR3 consists of 14 residues. The V gene's germline CDR1 is MDHEN and CDR2 SYDVKM. With V trimmed by 6 bases and J by 4 bases, 9 bases remained unmatched.